The rows below give T cell receptor beta chains drawn from one sample of a study of T cells expressing NK-cell markers. Using the 5' RACE reads, TCRdb records one entry per CDR3 protein without DNA. This sample contains some 340,000 distinct CDR3 sequences. Material for sequencing was blood T cells: a sorted CD56 or NKG2C T cell subset, CD4+ or CD8+ T cells, or bulk PBMC T cells (not recorded which). These receptors all come from a man between 18 and 69 years old in good health. Both conserved end residues are part of each CDR3. Each record gives: V gene, J gene, CDR3 protein.

>TRBV20-1|TRBJ2-3
CSARVRDRVLDTQYF
>TRBV2|TRBJ2-7
CASGLMVSYEQYF
>TRBV14|TRBJ2-3
CASSQDLRTDTQYF
>TRBV20-1|TRBJ2-5
CSASSRGRIETQYF
>TRBV3-1|TRBJ2-5
CASSPRSPIAGGLGTQYF
>TRBV30|TRBJ2-6
CACAKGGAGANVLTF
>TRBV20-1|TRBJ1-2
CSATTGGYGYTF
>TRBV2|TRBJ1-4
CASSKRSPGQGDEKLFF
>TRBV5-1|TRBJ2-3
CASTLTSGGVSDTQYF
>TRBV6-2/TRBV6-3|TRBJ2-3
CASSSGTGVVDTQYF
>TRBV28|TRBJ1-6
CASRSGTYNSPLHF
>TRBV6-4|TRBJ1-6
CASSVEGRSPLHF
>TRBV5-1|TRBJ2-3
CASSRGQGAVADTQYF
>TRBV27|TRBJ2-3
CASKLRGHGDTQYF
>TRBV7-9|TRBJ2-1
CASSLSQGKRDEQFF
>TRBV7-2|TRBJ2-6
CASSSQGYGANVLTF
>TRBV7-9|TRBJ1-2
CASTLTPVDGYTF
>TRBV6-1|TRBJ2-2
CASSLIPGQTTGELFF
>TRBV20-1|TRBJ2-2
CSASQGANGELFF